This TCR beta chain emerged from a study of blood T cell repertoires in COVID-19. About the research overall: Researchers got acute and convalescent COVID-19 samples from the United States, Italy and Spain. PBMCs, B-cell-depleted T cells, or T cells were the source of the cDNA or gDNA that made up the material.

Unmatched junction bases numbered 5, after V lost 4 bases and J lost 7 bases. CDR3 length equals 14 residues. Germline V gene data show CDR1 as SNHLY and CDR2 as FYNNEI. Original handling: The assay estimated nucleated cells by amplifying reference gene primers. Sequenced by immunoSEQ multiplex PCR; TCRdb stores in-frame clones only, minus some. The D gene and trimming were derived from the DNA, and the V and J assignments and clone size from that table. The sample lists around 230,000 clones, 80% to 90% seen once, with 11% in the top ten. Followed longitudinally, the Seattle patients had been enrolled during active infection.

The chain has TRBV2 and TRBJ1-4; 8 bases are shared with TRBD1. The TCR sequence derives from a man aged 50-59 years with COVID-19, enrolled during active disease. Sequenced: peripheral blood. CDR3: CASSVFRGPEKLFF. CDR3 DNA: TGTGCCAGCAGTGTATTCAGGGGGCCTGAAAAACTGTTTTTT.